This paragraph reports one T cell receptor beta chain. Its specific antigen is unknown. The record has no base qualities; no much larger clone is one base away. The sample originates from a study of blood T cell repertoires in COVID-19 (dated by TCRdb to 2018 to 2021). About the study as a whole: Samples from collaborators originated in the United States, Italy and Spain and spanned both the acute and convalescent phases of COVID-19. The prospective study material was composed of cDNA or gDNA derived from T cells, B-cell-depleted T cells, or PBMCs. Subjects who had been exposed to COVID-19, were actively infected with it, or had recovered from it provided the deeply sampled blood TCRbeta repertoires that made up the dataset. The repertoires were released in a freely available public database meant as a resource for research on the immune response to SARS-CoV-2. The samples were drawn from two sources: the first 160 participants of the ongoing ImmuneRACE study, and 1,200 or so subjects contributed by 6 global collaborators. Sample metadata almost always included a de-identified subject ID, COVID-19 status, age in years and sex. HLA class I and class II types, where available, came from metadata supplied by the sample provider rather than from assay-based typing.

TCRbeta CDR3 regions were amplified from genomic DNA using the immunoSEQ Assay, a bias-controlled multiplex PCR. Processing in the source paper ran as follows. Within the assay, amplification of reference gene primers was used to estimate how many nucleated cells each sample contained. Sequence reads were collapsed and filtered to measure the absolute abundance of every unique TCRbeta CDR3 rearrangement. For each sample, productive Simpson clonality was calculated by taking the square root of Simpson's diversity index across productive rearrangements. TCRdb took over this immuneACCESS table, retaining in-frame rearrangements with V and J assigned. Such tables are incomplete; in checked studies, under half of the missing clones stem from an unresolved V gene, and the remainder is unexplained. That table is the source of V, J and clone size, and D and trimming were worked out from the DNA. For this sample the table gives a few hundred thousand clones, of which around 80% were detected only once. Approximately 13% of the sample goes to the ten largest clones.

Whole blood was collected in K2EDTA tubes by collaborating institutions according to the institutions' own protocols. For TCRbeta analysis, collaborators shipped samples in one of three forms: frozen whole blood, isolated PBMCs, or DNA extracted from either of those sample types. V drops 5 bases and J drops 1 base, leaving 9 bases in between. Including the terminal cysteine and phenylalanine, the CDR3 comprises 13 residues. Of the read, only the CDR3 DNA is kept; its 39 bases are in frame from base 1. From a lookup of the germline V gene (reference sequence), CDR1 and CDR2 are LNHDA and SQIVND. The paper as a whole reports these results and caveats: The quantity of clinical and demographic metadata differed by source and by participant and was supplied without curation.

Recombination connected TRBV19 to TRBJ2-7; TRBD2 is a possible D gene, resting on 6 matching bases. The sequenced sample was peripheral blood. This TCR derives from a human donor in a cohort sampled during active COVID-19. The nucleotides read TGTGCCAGTAGTGCGGGGTCTTCCTACGAGCAGTACTTC. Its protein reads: CASSAGSSYEQYF. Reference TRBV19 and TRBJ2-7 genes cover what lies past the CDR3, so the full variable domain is DGGITQSPKYLFRKEGQNVTLSCEQNLNHDAMYWYRQDPGQGLRLIYYSQIVNDFQKGDIAEGYSVSREKKESFPLTVTSAQKNPTAFYLCASSAGSSYEQYFGPGTRLTVT.